Below are 24 T cell receptor beta chains sequenced from a single sample in a study of memory CD4+ T cells and cytomegalovirus serostatus. The sort gate was single viable CD3+CD4+CD8-CD45RO+ cells for memory CD4+ T cells. Sequenced by immunoSEQ multiplex PCR; TCRdb stores in-frame clones only, minus some. The table records approximately 44,000 clones, about three quarters of them present only once. The sequenced material came from memory CD4+ T cells from blood. These receptors were collected from an adult in good health and CMV-seronegative.

V usage is TRBV7-9 and J usage is TRBJ1-1, with TRBD1 as a possible D gene (5 bases). The CDR3 loop spans 14 amino acids. The V end lost 4 bases, the J end lost 5 bases, and 14 bases lay between the germline ends. CDR1 and CDR2 (germline): SEHNR, FQNEAQ (reference sequence). CDR3 nucleotides: TGTGCCAGCAGCTCGCGGGGGTTGATGACTGAAGCTTTCTTT. Its translation is CASSSRGLMTEAFF.

This clone was recorded only once. The CDR3: CASSARQGTNTGELFF. The DNA of the CDR3 is TGTGCCAGCAGCGCCCGACAGGGGACGAACACCGGGGAGCTGTTTTTT. V is TRBV2 and J is TRBJ2-2; 8 bases fit TRBD1. V trimming: 6 bases; J trimming: 0 bases; junction bases outside the gene matches: 6. Germline loops: CDR1 SNHLY, CDR2 FYNNEI. The CDR3 runs 16 residues. Drawing the rest from reference TRBV2 and TRBJ2-2, the complete variable domain is EPEVTQTPSHQVTQMGQEVILRCVPISNHLYFYWYRQILGQKVEFLVSFYNNEISEKSEIFDDQFSVERPDGSNFTLKIRSTKLEDSAMYFCASSARQGTNTGELFFGEGSRLTVL.

This chain uses TRBV27 with TRBJ1-2; possibly TRBD1 for D (5 bases). This CDR3 contains 13 residues. V was trimmed by 0 bases and J by 4 bases, leaving 6 bases between them. The germline V gene has CDR1 MNHEY and CDR2 SMNVEV (reference sequence). CDR3 DNA sequence: TGTGCCAGCAGTTTATCAGGGACCTATGGCTACACCTTC. Residues: CASSLSGTYGYTF.

The V gene is TRBV7-2, the J gene TRBJ2-1; 13 bases are shared with TRBD2. The germline V gene has CDR1 SGHTA and CDR2 FQGNSA. This CDR3 is built from 15 residues. Trimming cost V 2 bases and J 7 bases; bases outside gene matches: 2. DNA of the CDR3: TGTGCCAGCAGCTTACCGACTAGCGGGAGGAATGAGCAGTTCTTC. Translation: CASSLPTSGRNEQFF. Supplemented by reference TRBV7-2 and TRBJ2-1, the full variable domain reads GAGVSQSPSNKVTEKGKDVELRCDPISGHTALYWYRQSLGQGLEFLIYFQGNSAPDKSGLPSDRFSAERTGGSVSTLTIQRTQQEDSAVYLCASSLPTSGRNEQFFGPGTRLTVL.

The chain has TRBV28 and TRBJ1-4; D not resolved. This CDR3 has 16 amino acids. Looked up from germline, CDR1 is MDHEN and CDR2 is SYDVKM. V lost 6 bases to trimming and J lost 3 bases, with 17 bases between them. The CDR3 DNA is TGTGCCAGCAGCTTTACGATAACAATGGCTAATGAAAAACTGTTTTTT. Translation: CASSFTITMANEKLFF.

The chain has TRBV20-1 and TRBJ2-1; D is uncertain. Germline lookup yields CDR1 DFQATT and CDR2 SNEGSKA (reference sequence). Trimming pared 3 bases from V and 5 bases from J, leaving 5 bases between. The CDR3 is made up of 11 amino acids. CDR3 in amino acids: CSASPDNEQFF. The CDR3 DNA is TGCAGTGCTAGTCCCGACAATGAGCAGTTCTTC.

V is TRBV11-2 and J is TRBJ1-5, with a possible D match to TRBD1 (5 bases). Germline V gene data show CDR1 as SGHAT and CDR2 as FQNNGV. The V gene lost 1 base and the J gene lost 5 bases, with 12 bases spanning the gap. CDR3 length: 15 amino acids. The CDR3 region is CASSLGRDGDQPQHF. The CDR3 nucleotides are TGTGCCAGCAGCTTAGGACGGGACGGGGATCAGCCCCAGCATTTT.

The V gene is TRBV11-2, the J gene TRBJ1-2; TRBD1 matches at 7 bases. V gave up 5 bases and J gave up 1 base; unmatched junction bases: 4. The germline V gene encodes CDR1 SGHAT and CDR2 FQNNGV. There are 14 residues in the CDR3. The CDR3 sequence is CASSVAGGNYGYTF. The CDR3 DNA follows: TGTGCCAGCAGCGTCGCAGGGGGTAACTATGGCTACACCTTC.

The chain is built from TRBV7-3 and TRBJ2-2, with TRBD2 matching over 9 bases. Germline CDR1 and CDR2: SGHTA and FQGTGA. Trimming cost V 4 bases and J 3 bases; bases outside gene matches: 6. The CDR3 is made up of 16 amino acids. The CDR3: CASSSAGGIDTGELFF. CDR3 DNA sequence: TGTGCCAGCAGCTCCGCGGGAGGGATCGACACCGGGGAGCTGTTTTTT.

A few counts support this clone. This rearrangement joins TRBV4-1 to TRBJ2-2; D possibly corresponds to TRBD2 (6 bases). Trimming removed 0 bases at V and 2 bases at J, with 10 bases between. CDR3 size: 16 residues. Germline CDR1 is MGHRA and CDR2 is YSYEKL. CDR3 DNA: TGCGCCAGCAGCCAAGATCCCGGGAGAAACACCGGGGAGCTGTTTTTT. Protein product: CASSQDPGRNTGELFF.

The chain is built from TRBV7-8 and TRBJ2-3; D may be TRBD1 or TRBD2 (5 bases each). The CDR3 consists of 13 residues. Germline V gene lookup returns CDR1 SGHVS and CDR2 FQNEAQ. V dropped 8 bases and J dropped 5 bases, with 14 bases sitting between them. The CDR3 DNA reads TGTGCCAGCTGCCGGGACCACGGAGATACGCAGTATTTT. This codes for CASCRDHGDTQYF. Based on the CDR3 plus reference TRBV7-8 and TRBJ2-3, the full variable domain is GAGVSQSPRYKVAKRGQDVALRCDPISGHVSLFWYQQALGQGPEFLTYFQNEAQLDKSGLPSDRFFAERPEGSVSTLKIQRTQQEDSAVYLCASCRDHGDTQYFGPGTRLTVL.

V and J are TRBV5-1 and TRBJ2-1; 12 bases line up with TRBD2. V dropped 0 bases and J dropped 7; count of bases not matched to a gene: 2. Germline V gene sequence: CDR1 SGHRS, CDR2 YFSETQ. The CDR3 extends over 15 amino acids. As DNA, the CDR3 is TGCGCCAGCAGCTTGGCACTAGCGGGAGGAAATGAGCAGTTCTTC. It codes for CASSLALAGGNEQFF.

The chain couples TRBV28 to TRBJ1-2, with no clear D. The CDR3 contains 12 residues. CDR1 and CDR2 from the germline V gene are MDHEN and SYDVKM. V lost 8 bases and J lost 10, with 17 bases in between. CDR3: CASSDDNLAYTF. CDR3 sequence (DNA): TGTGCCAGCTCTGATGATAACCTAGCCTACACCTTC.

CDR3 DNA sequence: TGTGCCAGCAGTCCCCTGTCAGGGAGCGAAAAACTGTTTTTT. It codes for CASSPLSGSEKLFF. The rearrangement joins TRBV28 to TRBJ1-4, with a possible D match to TRBD1 (5 bases). The CDR3 runs 14 residues. Germline CDR1 and CDR2: MDHEN and SYDVKM. V was shortened by 5 bases and J by 8 bases, with 15 bases between the two germline ends.

The chain uses TRBV5-8 and TRBJ2-5, with D possibly TRBD1 on 7 matching bases. V lost 0 bases to trimming and J lost 5 bases, with 14 bases between them. Germline V CDR1 and CDR2: SGHTS, YDEGEE. The CDR3 has 15 residues. Here the CDR3 DNA reads TGTGCCAGCAGCTTGGAACAGGGGAGGAGGGAGACCCAGTACTTC. Translation: CASSLEQGRRETQYF.

The chain recombines TRBV7-2 with TRBJ2-3, with 11 bases aligning to TRBD2. This CDR3 contains 16 residues. Trimming took 7 bases from V and 5 from J; bases not matched to a gene: 11. Germline values: CDR1 SGHTA, CDR2 FQGNSA. The CDR3 DNA is TGTGCCAGCACCCTACTAGCGGGAGTGGCGGTAGATACGCAGTATTTT. This codes for CASTLLAGVAVDTQYF.

The chain's CDR3 is CSVEERGGVTGELFF. The CDR3 DNA sequence: TGCAGCGTTGAAGAGCGAGGGGGGGTCACCGGGGAGCTGTTTTTT. This rearrangement joins TRBV29-1 to TRBJ2-2; D is perhaps TRBD2 (7 bases). Per the germline V gene, CDR1 is SQVTM and CDR2 is ANQGSEA. This CDR3 region has 15 residues. Deletions cut 0 bases from V and 4 bases from J, with 12 bases between.

This clone was recorded once. V usage is TRBV5-1 and J usage is TRBJ1-1; D is perhaps TRBD1 (5 bases). The CDR3 extends over 12 amino acids. Between the trimmed V and J ends, which lost 0 bases and 9 bases, there was a span of 9 bases. Per the germline V gene, CDR1 is SGHRS and CDR2 is YFSETQ. The CDR3 coding sequence is TGCGCCAGCAGCTTGGGGGGGTTGCAAGCTTTCTTT. Its translation is CASSLGGLQAFF.

This chain connects TRBV7-9 to TRBJ1-4; possible D gene TRBD1, 6 bases. The CDR3 extends over 14 amino acids. CDR1 is SEHNR and CDR2 is FQNEAQ in the germline V gene (reference sequence). V was shortened by 5 bases and J by 2 bases, with 9 bases between the two germline ends. The CDR3 reads CASSQGFTNEKLFF. CDR3 bases: TGTGCCAGCAGCCAGGGGTTCACTAATGAAAAACTGTTTTTT.

This clone was counted once. J is TRBJ1-1 and V is TRBV28; D possibly corresponds to TRBD1 (5 bases). The germline V gene has CDR1 MDHEN and CDR2 SYDVKM. V lost 2 bases, J lost 11 bases, and 18 bases lay in between. The CDR3 extends over 14 amino acids. The CDR3 region is CASSLGHPQRSAFF. The CDR3 DNA reads TGTGCCAGCAGTTTAGGACACCCCCAAAGGTCGGCTTTCTTT.

The chain links TRBV18 to TRBJ1-1; D remains unclear. Germline V lookup: CDR1 KGHSH, CDR2 LQKENI. The CDR3 consists of 15 residues. Trimming removed 0 bases at V and 5 bases at J, with 13 bases between. In nucleotides, the CDR3 is TGTGCCAGCTCACCACCGTCGATGGGTGGGACTGAAGCTTTCTTT. This codes for CASSPPSMGGTEAFF.

A few counts support this clone. The chain is built from TRBV30 and TRBJ2-2; maybe TRBD2 (5 bases). The germline V gene has CDR1 GTSNPN and CDR2 SVGIG (reference sequence). V lost 5 bases, J lost 1 base, and 8 bases lay in between. This CDR3 comprises 13 residues. Here the CDR3 reads CAWRAGNTGELFF. The CDR3 region has the DNA TGTGCCTGGCGGGCGGGGAACACCGGGGAGCTGTTTTTT. Full variable domain (missing parts from reference TRBV30 and TRBJ2-2): SQTIHQWPATLVQPVGSPLSLECTVEGTSNPNLYWYRQAAGRGLQLLFYSVGIGQISSEVPQNLSASRPQDRQFILSSKKLLLSDSGFYLCAWRAGNTGELFFGEGSRLTVL.

CDR3 in amino acids: CASSEGVAFF. Written as DNA, the CDR3 is TGTGCCAGCAGTGAGGGGGTAGCTTTCTTT. The chain links TRBV25-1 to TRBJ1-1, with a weak D call TRBD1 (5 bases). The germline gives CDR1 MGHDK, CDR2 SYGVNS. The CDR3 is made up of 10 amino acids. Trimming shortened V by 3 bases and J by 10 bases, and 6 bases separated the two germline ends.

This clone was detected only a few times. The chain has TRBV28 and TRBJ1-3; no definite D call. V shed 9 bases and J shed 4 bases, with 13 bases lying between them. The CDR3 runs to 13 residues. Germline V CDR1 and CDR2: MDHEN, SYDVKM. CDR3 nucleotides: TGTGCCAGTTTAGCCTTTTTGGGAAACACCATATATTTT. Encoded protein: CASLAFLGNTIYF.